The next 8 T cell receptor beta chains were all read from a single sample in a study of T-cell reconstitution after alpha-beta-depleted transplantation in children. Preparation of the TCRbeta library involved a method that used unique molecular identifiers. TCRdb processed the PCR reads anew with MiXCR; each CDR3 protein has one entry. The repertoire holds about 980,000 distinct CDR3 sequences, with about 30% as singletons. The material was PBMCs, mostly from graft donor cells, obtained 360 days after TCRalphabeta/CD19-depleted stem cell transplant. These receptors all come from a boy in the first two years of life who had a stem cell transplant for SCID, so the T cells may come from the graft donor.

This clonotype was observed a few times. The chain employs TRBV5-1 and TRBJ2-3, with a tentative D call TRBD1 (5 bases). Germline values: CDR1 SGHRS, CDR2 YFSETQ. The CDR3 extends over 14 amino acids. V lost 5 bases, J lost 1 base, and 11 bases lay in between. As DNA, the CDR3 is TGCGCCAGCAGGGGGCCGACTGGCACAGATACGCAGTATTTT. Its protein is CASRGPTGTDTQYF.

This rearrangement joins TRBV12-3 or TRBV12-4 to TRBJ1-5; 9 bases agree with TRBD1. The trim removed 5 bases at V and 6 bases at J, leaving 14 bases unmatched. The CDR3 has 17 residues. The CDR3 reads CASSPWYKQGAVQPQHF. DNA for the CDR3: TGTGCCAGCAGTCCCTGGTATAAACAGGGGGCCGTTCAGCCCCAGCATTTT.

J is TRBJ2-5 and V is TRBV12-3 or TRBV12-4, with D unclear. V shed 2 bases and J shed 1 base, with 8 bases lying between them. The CDR3 covers 14 residues. This chain's CDR3 is CASSLSHFQETQYF. CDR3 DNA sequence: TGTGCCAGCAGTTTATCGCACTTCCAAGAGACCCAGTACTTC.

This clonotype came up many times. The V and J genes are TRBV28 and TRBJ2-3, with 7 nucleotides matching TRBD2. CDR1 MDHEN and CDR2 SYDVKM come from the germline V gene. This CDR3 has 13 amino acids. V trimming: 5 bases; J trimming: 4 bases; junction bases outside the gene matches: 3. The CDR3 here is CASSAGDPDTQYF. The DNA of the CDR3 is TGTGCCAGCAGTGCGGGGGACCCAGATACGCAGTATTTT.

The chain couples TRBV20-1 to TRBJ2-1; the D gene could be TRBD1 or TRBD2 (6 bases each). This CDR3 is 14 amino acids long. Germline V CDR1 and CDR2: DFQATT, SNEGSKA (reference sequence). Trimming pared 0 bases from V and 5 bases from J, leaving 11 bases between. CDR3 DNA sequence: TGCAGTGCTAGAGATACGGGGGCCCACAATGAGCAGTTCTTC. It is translated as CSARDTGAHNEQFF.

The genes are TRBV25-1 and TRBJ2-2; D may match TRBD1 or TRBD2 (5 bases each). There are 15 residues in the CDR3. Trimming pared 0 bases from V and 5 bases from J, leaving 10 bases between. Germline loops: CDR1 MGHDK, CDR2 SYGVNS. The CDR3 nucleotides are TGTGCCAGCAGTGAATACGGGGCTCTGACCGGGGAGCTGTTTTTT. This gives the protein CASSEYGALTGELFF.

In DNA form, the CDR3 reads TGTGCCAGCTCAGAAGACCCTCGAAGCACAGATACGCAGTATTTT. The encoded protein is CASSEDPRSTDTQYF. The chain employs TRBV18 and TRBJ2-3; no definite D call. This CDR3 has 15 residues. Trimming shortened V by 5 bases and J by 0 bases, and 12 bases separated the two germline ends. Per the germline V gene, CDR1 is KGHSH and CDR2 is LQKENI. The full variable domain, rest sourced from reference TRBV18 and TRBJ2-3, is NAGVMQNPRHLVRRRGQEARLRCSPMKGHSHVYWYRQLPEEGLKFMVYLQKENIIDESGMPKERFSAEFPKEGPSILRIQQVVRGDSAAYFCASSEDPRSTDTQYFGPGTRLTVL.

The V gene is TRBV4-1, the J gene TRBJ2-1, with TRBD2 matching over 9 bases. The CDR3 runs 16 residues. In germline, CDR1 is MGHRA, CDR2 YSYEKL. Unmatched junction bases numbered 6, after V lost 0 bases and J lost 6 bases. Written as DNA, the CDR3 is TGCGCCAGCAGCCAAGAACGGCGGGGGGGAGGCAATGAGCAGTTCTTC. It codes for CASSQERRGGGNEQFF.